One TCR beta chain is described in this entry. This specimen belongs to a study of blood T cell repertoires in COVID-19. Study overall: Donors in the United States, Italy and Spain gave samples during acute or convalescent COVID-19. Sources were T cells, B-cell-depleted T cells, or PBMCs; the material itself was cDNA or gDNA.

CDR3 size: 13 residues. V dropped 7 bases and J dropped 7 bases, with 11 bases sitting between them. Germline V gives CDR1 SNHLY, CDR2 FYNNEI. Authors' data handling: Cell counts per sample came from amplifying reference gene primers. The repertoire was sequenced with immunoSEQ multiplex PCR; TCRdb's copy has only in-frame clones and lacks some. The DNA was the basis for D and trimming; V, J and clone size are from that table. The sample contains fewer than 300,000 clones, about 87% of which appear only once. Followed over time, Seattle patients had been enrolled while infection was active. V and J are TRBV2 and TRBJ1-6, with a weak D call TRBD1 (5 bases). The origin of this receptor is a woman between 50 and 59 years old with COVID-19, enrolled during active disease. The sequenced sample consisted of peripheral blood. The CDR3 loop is CASIPTENSPLHF. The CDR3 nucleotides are TGTGCCAGCATTCCGACAGAGAATTCACCCCTCCACTTT.